The next 14 T cell receptor beta chains were all read from a single sample in a study of coeliac disease (dated by TCRdb to between 2021 and 2022). The library came from the immunoSEQ multiplex PCR assay. Drawn from immuneACCESS, this table holds only the in-frame rearrangements with V and J called that TCRdb kept. Clones are partly lost; checked studies trace under half to an unresolved V gene and leave the rest unexplained. Present in this sample are thousands of clones, about 78% of which were seen just once. Of the sample, around 6% falls within the top ten clones. Sequencing was performed on lamina propria lymphocytes from the gut. This sample's cell subset or site label indicates: lamina propria cell (LPC) fraction of small intestinal biopsy. These receptors were collected from a man under 40 with celiac disease.

The chain has TRBV6-6 and TRBJ2-1; weak D call: TRBD2 (6 bases). Per germline, CDR1 MNHNY and CDR2 SVGAGI (reference sequence). Trimming shortened V by 3 bases and J by 12 bases, and 12 bases separated the two germline ends. The CDR3 totals 12 residues. CDR3 sequence (DNA): TGTGCCAGCAGTTATTATAGGGGAGGGCAGTTCTTC. Protein sequence: CASSYYRGGQFF.

The CDR3 protein is CASSVQGLEQYF. The CDR3 coding sequence is TGTGCCAGCAGCGTACAGGGGCTCGAGCAGTACTTC. This rearrangement joins TRBV7-2 to TRBJ2-7; 7 bases are shared with TRBD1. The CDR3 sequence is 12 residues long. Germline V lookup: CDR1 SGHTA, CDR2 FQGNSA. The V gene end was trimmed by 5 bases and the J gene end by 6 bases; junction bases not matched to a gene: 4.

V usage is TRBV5-8 and J usage is TRBJ2-1, with 11 bases matching TRBD2. The CDR3 has 14 residues. The germline CDR1 and CDR2 sequences are SGHTS and YDEGEE. The V segment lost 3 bases and the J segment 9 bases; nucleotides outside the gene matches: 5. CDR3 in DNA: TGTGCCAGCAGCTCCACTAGCGGGGGATTTGAGCAGTTCTTC. Its protein product is CASSSTSGGFEQFF.

The V call is TRBV4-2, the J call TRBJ2-1; no clear D. The CDR3 runs 14 residues. CDR1 is LGHNA and CDR2 is YNFKEQ in the germline V gene. V lost 0 bases, J lost 8 bases, and 11 bases lay in between. The CDR3 region is CASSQDNGVDEQFF. DNA for the CDR3: TGTGCCAGCAGCCAAGATAACGGAGTCGATGAGCAGTTCTTC.

This chain joins TRBV5-1 and TRBJ2-7; TRBD1 matches at 9 bases. There are 13 residues in the CDR3. The germline V gene encodes CDR1 SGHRS and CDR2 YFSETQ. Germline trimming cut 8 bases from V and 1 base from J; bases unmatched to any gene: 4. The CDR3 DNA sequence: TGCGCCAGTAGGACAGGGGCATCCTACGAGCAGTACTTC. Encoded protein: CASRTGASYEQYF.

The chain recombines TRBV5-1 with TRBJ2-3, with D possibly being TRBD2 (6 bases). CDR3 length: 15 amino acids. Trimming stripped 0 bases from V and 6 bases from J, with 14 bases between. CDR1 is SGHRS, CDR2 YFSETQ, per germline. The CDR3 is CASSLGGVAGDTQYF. The CDR3 DNA follows: TGCGCCAGCAGCTTGGGCGGGGTCGCCGGGGATACGCAGTATTTT.

CDR3 sequence: CASSYWGGDVGYEQYF. The CDR3, as DNA: TGTGCCAGCAGTTATTGGGGGGGGGACGTTGGCTACGAGCAGTACTTC. The J gene is TRBJ2-7, the V gene TRBV6-5, with 7 bases identical to TRBD2. CDR1 is MNHEY and CDR2 is SVGAGI in the germline V gene. With 3 bases clipped from V and 3 bases from J, the junction kept 11 bases outside the gene matches. The CDR3 has 16 residues.

The gene calls are TRBV28 and TRBJ1-1; D is possibly TRBD1 (5 bases). The length of the CDR3 is 12 residues. V was shortened by 9 bases and J by 6 bases, with 14 bases between the two germline ends. The germline CDR1 and CDR2 sequences are MDHEN and SYDVKM. The CDR3 DNA reads TGTGCCAGTGTGGGGGGTCCCCCTGAAGCTTTCTTT. This codes for CASVGGPPEAFF.

The rearrangement joins TRBV11-1 to TRBJ2-3; no definite D call. The CDR3 runs to 15 residues. The ends were cut back, 1 base at V and 2 bases at J, with 10 bases in the middle. Germline lookup yields CDR1 SGHAT and CDR2 FQDESV (reference sequence). In DNA form, the CDR3 reads TGTGCCAGCAGCTTAGGGTATGAGGCCACAGATACGCAGTATTTT. Protein product: CASSLGYEATDTQYF. Filled out from reference TRBV11-1 and TRBJ2-3, the complete variable domain reads EAEVAQSPRYKITEKSQAVAFWCDPISGHATLYWYRQILGQGPELLVQFQDESVVDDSQLPKDRFSAERLKGVDSTLKIQPAELGDSAMYLCASSLGYEATDTQYFGPGTRLTVL.

The chain employs TRBV28 and TRBJ2-2, with a possible D match to TRBD1 (6 bases). V shed 6 bases and J shed 1 base, with 12 bases lying between them. Per germline, CDR1 MDHEN and CDR2 SYDVKM. The CDR3 has 15 amino acids. The CDR3 nucleotides are TGTGCCAGCAGGGGACAAGGGGGGAACACCGGGGAGCTGTTTTTT. Translating gives CASRGQGGNTGELFF.

V gene TRBV28 combines with J gene TRBJ1-5; D call uncertain. V dropped 8 bases and J dropped 1 base, with 21 bases sitting between them. The germline V gene encodes CDR1 MDHEN and CDR2 SYDVKM. The CDR3 sequence is 17 residues long. CDR3 bases: TGTGCCAGCCTAAACCCATGGGCCCGACGGAGCAATCAGCCCCAGCATTTT. It is translated as CASLNPWARRSNQPQHF.

This sequence joins TRBV5-1 and TRBJ2-1; 9 bases line up with TRBD2. Germline values: CDR1 SGHRS, CDR2 YFSETQ. CDR3 size: 14 residues. Trimming at V came to 4 bases and at J to 9 bases, leaving 8 bases not matched to a gene. CDR3 DNA sequence: TGCGCCAGCAGCGCGGGGGGGCCGTCGGGTGAGCAGTTCTTC. This sequence encodes CASSAGGPSGEQFF.

This clone was counted between two and nine times. The J gene is TRBJ1-3, the V gene TRBV7-2; the D gene is possibly TRBD1 (6 bases). This CDR3 spans 13 amino acids. The germline V gene encodes CDR1 SGHTA and CDR2 FQGNSA. Trimming took off 0 bases at V and 13 bases at J, with 13 bases between the two ends. The CDR3 here is CASSLAGTGTIYF. CDR3 bases: TGTGCCAGCAGCTTAGCGGGAACCGGGACAATATATTTT.

The chain recombines TRBV2 with TRBJ1-2, with 8 bases aligning to TRBD1. The CDR3 loop spans 13 amino acids. Germline V gene lookup returns CDR1 SNHLY and CDR2 FYNNEI. V shed 10 bases, J shed 4 bases, and the junction held 8 bases outside the gene matches. The CDR3 sequence: CAISQGGIYGYTF. Written as DNA, the CDR3 is TGTGCCATCTCACAGGGGGGGATCTATGGCTACACCTTC.